These T cell receptor beta chains were read from a single sample in a study of CD8 T cells in ankylosing spondylitis. TCRdb re-analysed the 5' RACE reads in MiXCR, keeping a single row per CDR3 protein. The sample carries just under 550,000 distinct CDR3 sequences, about 13% recorded once. Specimen: blood, either unsorted or a sorted T cell fraction (not recorded which). The receptors stem from a male donor with ankylosing spondylitis. The CDR3 runs from the conserved cysteine through the conserved F or W. The D gene is left open where the match is weak. Some rows mark clone size as missing; the rest say once, few, many or name a class of expanded clone.

v_call	d_call	clone_size	j_call	cdr3_aa	cdr3_nt
TRBV5-1	TRBD1	NA	TRBJ2-6	CASSWTGSTRSGANVLTF	TGCGCCAGCAGCTGGACAGGCTCTACTAGGTCTGGGGCCAACGTCCTGACTTTC
TRBV24-1	NA	many	TRBJ1-3	CATRGNSGNTIYF	TGTGCCACCAGGGGAAACTCTGGAAACACCATATATTTT
TRBV15	NA	NA	TRBJ2-1	CATRGPGRNEQFF	TGTGCCACCAGGGGACCGGGACGCAATGAGCAGTTCTTC
TRBV5-1	NA	NA	TRBJ1-6	CASSPIGGANSPLHF	TGCGCCAGCAGCCCCATCGGAGGAGCGAATTCACCCCTCCACTTT
TRBV5-1	NA	NA	TRBJ1-6	CASSLGGLRGSPLHF	TGCGCCAGCAGCTTGGGGGGGCTAAGGGGTTCACCCCTCCACTTT
TRBV12-3/TRBV12-4	TRBD2	few	TRBJ2-1	CASSRGGRARDEQFF	TGTGCCAGCAGTCGTGGCGGGAGGGCCAGGGATGAGCAGTTCTTC
TRBV20-1	TRBD1	few	TRBJ1-3	CSAREPTGGNTIYF	TGCAGTGCTAGAGAGCCGACAGGGGGGAACACCATATATTTT
TRBV20-1	TRBD2	few	TRBJ2-3	CSARDPGPSGSDTQYF	TGCAGTGCTAGAGACCCGGGGCCTAGCGGTTCAGATACGCAGTATTTT
TRBV5-1	TRBD1	many	TRBJ2-1	CASSGGTGGHDEQFF	TGCGCCAGCAGCGGCGGGACAGGGGGCCATGATGAGCAGTTCTTC
TRBV5-1	TRBD1	NA	TRBJ2-3	CASSLAGGGRNTQYF	TGCGCCAGCAGCTTGGCAGGGGGCGGACGCAATACGCAGTATTTT
TRBV7-7	NA	few	TRBJ1-3	CASSLNSHPGNTIYF	TGTGCCAGCAGCTTAAATTCGCATCCAGGAAACACCATATATTTT
TRBV7-9	NA	NA	TRBJ1-1	CASSLYQGLTEAFF	TGTGCCAGCAGCTTATATCAAGGGCTCACTGAAGCTTTCTTT
TRBV6-1	TRBD2	few	TRBJ2-1	CASSPSGRARYEQFF	TGTGCCAGCAGCCCTAGCGGGAGGGCCAGGTATGAGCAGTTCTTC
TRBV6-2/TRBV6-3	TRBD2	NA	TRBJ2-3	CASSYSPRTSGKADTQYF	TGTGCCAGCAGTTACTCACCCCGGACTAGCGGGAAAGCAGATACGCAGTATTTT
TRBV29-1	NA	few	TRBJ2-1	CSAAGWNRARYNEQFF	TGCAGCGCCGCGGGCTGGAACAGGGCCCGATACAATGAGCAGTTCTTC
TRBV6-5	TRBD1	few	TRBJ1-2	CASSYSGQGSFDGYTF	TGTGCCAGCAGTTACTCGGGACAGGGAAGCTTCGATGGCTACACCTTC
TRBV10-3	TRBD2	few	TRBJ2-1	CAIAMSGSGYNEQFF	TGTGCCATAGCCATGAGCGGGAGCGGTTACAATGAGCAGTTCTTC
TRBV12-3/TRBV12-4	TRBD1	few	TRBJ2-2	CASRPQGADTGELFF	TGTGCCAGCAGACCTCAGGGGGCGGACACCGGGGAGCTGTTTTTT
TRBV20-1	TRBD2	many	TRBJ2-3	CSAPGTSGGLDTQYF	TGCAGTGCTCCCGGGACTAGCGGGGGACTGGATACGCAGTATTTT
TRBV5-1	TRBD2	few	TRBJ2-1	CASSSGTRGNNEQFF	TGCGCCAGCAGCTCGGGGACTAGGGGAAACAATGAGCAGTTCTTC
TRBV5-1	TRBD2	NA	TRBJ2-3	CASTRILAGNTDTQYF	TGCGCCAGCACCAGAATCCTAGCGGGGAACACAGATACGCAGTATTTT
TRBV10-1	TRBD1	NA	TRBJ2-5	CASSETGGSETQYF	TGCGCCAGCAGTGAGACAGGGGGATCAGAGACCCAGTACTTC
TRBV5-1	TRBD2	NA	TRBJ2-1	CASSLGWTSPAEQFF	TGCGCCAGCAGCCTTGGATGGACTAGTCCGGCTGAGCAGTTCTTC
TRBV5-1	TRBD1	many	TRBJ2-2	CASSWGTGNTGELFF	TGCGCCAGCAGCTGGGGGACAGGGAACACCGGGGAGCTGTTTTTT
TRBV7-8	TRBD1	NA	TRBJ2-5	CASSQTGGEETQYF	TGTGCCAGCAGCCAGACAGGGGGCGAAGAGACCCAGTACTTC
TRBV7-6	NA	few	TRBJ2-1	CASSLSGVYYNEQFF	TGTGCCAGCAGCTTATCGGGAGTATACTACAATGAGCAGTTCTTC
TRBV5-6	NA	NA	TRBJ2-2	CASSLGHLSNTGELFF	TGTGCCAGCAGCTTGGGACACCTATCGAACACCGGGGAGCTGTTTTTT
TRBV19	NA	few	TRBJ2-6	CASSEPSSGANVLTF	TGTGCCAGTAGTGAACCAAGCTCTGGGGCCAACGTCCTGACTTTC
TRBV27	TRBD2	NA	TRBJ2-1	CASSPGTSGPYNEQFF	TGTGCCAGCAGTCCCGGGACTAGCGGACCGTACAATGAGCAGTTCTTC
TRBV3-1	NA	NA	TRBJ1-2	CASSHLRTVNGYTF	TGTGCCAGCAGCCATTTACGAACGGTTAATGGCTACACCTTC
TRBV3-1	TRBD2	NA	TRBJ2-1	CASSSLGTSDTEQFF	TGTGCCAGCAGTTCCCTCGGGACTAGCGACACTGAGCAGTTCTTC
TRBV29-1	NA	NA	TRBJ1-4	CSVEDRETTPEKLFF	TGCAGCGTTGAAGATCGGGAGACAACGCCTGAAAAACTGTTTTTT